This T cell receptor (beta chain) appears in the sequencing data of a study of cytomegalovirus exposure and HLA in healthy donors. On the study more broadly: Counted in an early data release were approximately 85 million unique TCRs from HLA-typed donors.

Study results and limitations: Overall, roughly 160 TCR beta chains were annotated as cytomegalovirus-associated.

A multiplex PCR was run with 60 Vbeta primers and 13 Jbeta primers. In the authors' workflow: A follow-up analysis tallied approximately 85 million unique TCR beta chains, about 11 million shared. Method: immunoSEQ multiplex PCR; TCRdb's copy keeps in-frame clones and lacks some. V and J calls and clone size are given by that table; D and trimming were obtained from the DNA. The table includes 150,000 to 200,000 clones, around four fifths detected once. This clone appeared a few times. Its antigen is unknown. Trimming removed 2 bases from V and 3 bases from J, with 12 bases in between. The CDR3 extends over 14 amino acids. Germline values: CDR1 SGDLS, CDR2 YYNGEE.

The genes are TRBV9 and TRBJ2-7; maybe TRBD2 (6 bases). What was sequenced was PBMCs. The sequence was obtained from a young man in good health and CMV-seronegative. Here the CDR3 reads CASSVGRGSYEQYF. The CDR3 DNA is TGTGCCAGCAGCGTCGGACGGGGGAGCTACGAGCAGTACTTC.